This paragraph reports one TCR beta chain. The antigen is undetermined. Patients had blood sampled at baseline and again on cycle 4 day 1 and cycle 7 day 1. Data came from immunoSEQ multiplex PCR; TCRdb stores just in-frame clones and leaves some out. The data contain under 90,000 clones, 85% to 95% of them singletons. This sample stems from a study of OX40 agonist ivuxolimab in advanced cancers. Findings and caveats of the study: A proportion of nonresponders additionally exhibited low normalized T-cell clonal expansion.

V gave up 5 bases and J gave up 8 bases, with 6 bases separating them. Germline V gene lookup returns CDR1 SQVTM and CDR2 ANQGSEA. The CDR3 is 10 residues long. The rearrangement links TRBV29-1 to TRBJ2-2; D remains ambiguous. The specimen comprised CD4+ or CD8+ T cells sorted from blood, sampled in a trial of the OX40 agonist ivuxolimab. The TCR originated in an adult with an advanced solid tumor such as melanoma, head and neck, liver or kidney cancer. CDR3 in amino acids: CSVQGGELFF. For the CDR3, the DNA is TGCAGCGTTCAAGGGGGGGAGCTGTTTTTT.